The 14 T cell receptor beta chains in this list originate from one sample, sequenced in a study of cytomegalovirus exposure and HLA in healthy donors. Data came from immunoSEQ multiplex PCR; TCRdb stores just in-frame clones and leaves some out. The data contain 100,000 to 150,000 clones, about 88% of them singletons. Source material: PBMCs. The source of these receptors is a man aged 25 to 45 in good health and CMV-seronegative.

This rearrangement joins TRBV19 to TRBJ1-2; 7 nucleotides agree with TRBD1. CDR1 LNHDA and CDR2 SQIVND come from the germline V gene (reference sequence). The CDR3 totals 14 residues. V was pared by 10 bases and J by 7 bases, with 15 bases of the junction left unmatched. CDR3 bases: TGTGCCACCTCCCTCACGACAGGGAAGGGTGGCTACACCTTC. Amino acid sequence: CATSLTTGKGGYTF.

The chain recombines TRBV30 with TRBJ2-2, with 8 bases that match TRBD2. Germline CDR1 and CDR2: GTSNPN and SVGIG (reference sequence). The J segment lost 4 bases and the V segment lost 4 bases, leaving 5 bases of the junction unmatched. The CDR3 loop spans 14 amino acids. CDR3 in amino acids: CAWTLAGFTGELFF. The CDR3 nucleotides are TGTGCCTGGACCTTAGCGGGATTCACCGGGGAGCTGTTTTTT.

This clone was seen only once. In DNA, the CDR3 is TGTGCCAGCATTGGGGGCGCAGGATCCTCCTACGAGCAGTACTTC. Its protein product is CASIGGAGSSYEQYF. This rearrangement joins TRBV28 to TRBJ2-7; possibly TRBD1 for D (6 bases). The germline gives CDR1 MDHEN, CDR2 SYDVKM. Trimming shortened V by 7 bases and J by 0 bases, and 16 bases separated the two germline ends. The CDR3 is made up of 15 amino acids.

This chain connects TRBV18 to TRBJ2-5; D gene uncertain. Trimming left V 3 bases short and J 4 bases short, with 9 bases between. Germline CDR1 KGHSH, CDR2 LQKENI. This CDR3 has 13 residues. The CDR3 nucleotides read TGTGCCAGCTCACCCGGGTCGGTAGAGACCCAGTACTTC. Encoded protein: CASSPGSVETQYF.

The gene calls are TRBV30 and TRBJ2-7; 8 bases match TRBD1. CDR3 size: 14 residues. After removal of 3 bases from V and 6 bases from J, the junction contained 10 bases not matched to a gene. Germline lookup yields CDR1 GTSNPN and CDR2 SVGIG (reference sequence). The CDR3: CAWSFDRGRGEQYF. In DNA form, the CDR3 reads TGTGCCTGGAGCTTTGACAGGGGCAGGGGCGAGCAGTACTTC.

The chain joins TRBV27 to TRBJ1-2; 8 bases are shared with TRBD1. This CDR3 comprises 15 residues. After removal of 5 bases from V and 8 bases from J, the junction contained 13 bases not matched to a gene. Germline CDR1 MNHEY, CDR2 SMNVEV (reference sequence). CDR3: CASSVRQGPMGGYTF. For the CDR3, the DNA is TGTGCCAGCAGTGTACGACAGGGGCCCATGGGGGGCTACACCTTC.

This chain connects TRBV2 to TRBJ2-1; 8 positions match TRBD2. V was clipped by 7 bases and J by 6 bases; unmatched bases: 5. The CDR3 is 13 residues long. CDR1 and CDR2 from the germline V gene are SNHLY and FYNNEI. The CDR3 DNA reads TGTGCCAGCACCGACGGGGGGGTCAATGAGCAGTTCTTC. As protein: CASTDGGVNEQFF.

This clone was counted a few times. The chain joins TRBV5-1 to TRBJ2-7; D is ambiguous. The CDR3 extends over 12 amino acids. Trimming removed 0 bases at V and 4 bases at J, with 5 bases between. Germline assignment: CDR1 SGHRS and CDR2 YFSETQ. CDR3 DNA sequence: TGCGCCAGCAGCTTGGGAGAGTACGAGCAGTACTTC. It encodes CASSLGEYEQYF.

This chain links TRBV29-1 with TRBJ2-7; 9 bases fit TRBD1. This CDR3 has 13 amino acids. Germline assignment: CDR1 SQVTM and CDR2 ANQGSEA. V lost 3 bases to trimming and J lost 4 bases; unmatched junction nucleotides: 4. The CDR3, as DNA: TGCAGCGTTGAGCGAGGGACAGGGTACGAGCAGTACTTC. It codes for CSVERGTGYEQYF.

This clone was seen once. This chain links TRBV5-4 with TRBJ2-7, with 9 bases aligning to TRBD2. The CDR3 length is 17 residues. Germline V gene sequence: CDR1 SGHNT, CDR2 YYREEE (reference sequence). Germline trimming cut 0 bases from V and 3 bases from J; bases unmatched to any gene: 10. CDR3 sequence reads: CASSLVSGGRGLYEQYF. CDR3 DNA: TGTGCCAGCAGCTTGGTTTCCGGCGGGAGGGGTCTCTACGAGCAGTACTTC. The complete variable domain, with remaining parts taken from reference TRBV5-4 and TRBJ2-7, reads ETGVTQSPTHLIKTRGQQVTLRCSSQSGHNTVSWYQQALGQGPQFIFQYYREEENGRGNFPPRFSGLQFPNYSSELNVNALELDDSALYLCASSLVSGGRGLYEQYFGPGTRLTVT.

This clone was recorded only once. J is TRBJ1-2 and V is TRBV4-3; D remains unclear. The CDR3 has 14 residues. Germline assignment: CDR1 LGHNA and CDR2 YSLEER. The ends were cut back, 0 bases at V and 5 bases at J, with 10 bases in the middle. CDR3 sequence (DNA): TGCGCCAGCAGCCAAGACAGGCTCCTTTATGGCTACACCTTC. This translates into CASSQDRLLYGYTF.

The chain uses TRBV10-3 and TRBJ2-1, with TRBD2 matching 15 bases. Germline CDR1 reads ENHRY; CDR2 reads SYGVKD. CDR3 length: 18 amino acids. Trimming removed 4 bases from V and 8 bases from J; junction bases left unmatched: 12. The CDR3 DNA follows: TGTGCCATCAGTGGGGGACTAGCGGGAGGATTTTATCAGGATGAGCAGTTCTTC. It is translated as CAISGGLAGGFYQDEQFF.

This chain uses TRBV7-9 with TRBJ1-2, with TRBD1 as a possible D gene (5 bases). Trimming left V 5 bases short and J 2 bases short, with 12 bases between. This CDR3 is 14 amino acids long. CDR1 is SEHNR, CDR2 FQNEAQ, per germline (reference sequence). This chain's CDR3 is CASSGRDSNYGYTF. CDR3 nucleotides: TGTGCCAGCAGCGGCCGGGACTCAAACTATGGCTACACCTTC.

CDR3: CASSLRGETQYF. The CDR3 nucleotides are TGTGCCAGCAGCTTAAGGGGCGAGACCCAGTACTTC. V is TRBV11-3 and J is TRBJ2-5; maybe TRBD1 (5 bases). Per the germline V gene, CDR1 is SGHNT and CDR2 is YENEEA. The CDR3 is 12 residues long. V lost 2 bases and J lost 5, with 6 bases in between.